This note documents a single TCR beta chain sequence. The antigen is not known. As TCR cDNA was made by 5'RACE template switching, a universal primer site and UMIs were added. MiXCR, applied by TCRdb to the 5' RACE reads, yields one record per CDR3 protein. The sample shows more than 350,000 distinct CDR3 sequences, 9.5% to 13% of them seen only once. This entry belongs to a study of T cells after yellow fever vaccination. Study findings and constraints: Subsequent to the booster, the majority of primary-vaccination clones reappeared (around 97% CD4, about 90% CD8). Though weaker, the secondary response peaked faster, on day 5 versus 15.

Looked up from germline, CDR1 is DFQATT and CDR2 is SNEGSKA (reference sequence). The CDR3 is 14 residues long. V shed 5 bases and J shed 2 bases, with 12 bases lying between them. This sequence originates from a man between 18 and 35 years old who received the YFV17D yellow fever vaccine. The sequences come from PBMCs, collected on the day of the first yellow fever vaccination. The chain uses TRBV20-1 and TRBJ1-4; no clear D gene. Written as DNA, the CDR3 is TGCAGTGCTGCAGGTCTAAATACTAATGAAAAACTGTTTTTT. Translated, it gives CSAAGLNTNEKLFF.